Listed here is a single T cell receptor (beta chain). Antigen specificity is unknown. The data originate from a study of T cell responses to AZD1222 COVID-19 vaccine. Across the study: Analysis merged second doses at about 4 or about 12 weeks. Findings of the study overall: Most donors were white British and more were female, and clonal diversity was possibly underestimated.

The J segment lost 1 base and the V segment lost 3 bases, leaving 7 bases of the junction unmatched. The CDR3 covers 17 residues. Germline V gene lookup returns CDR1 SGHAT and CDR2 FQNNGV. Sequenced by immunoSEQ multiplex PCR; TCRdb stores in-frame clones only, minus some. The sample lists approximately 140,000 clones, about 87% seen once, with roughly 15% in the top ten. The sequencing here drew on peripheral blood, taken on day 0 of AZD1222 vaccination. The clonotype originates from an adult in good health. The chain has TRBV11-2 and TRBJ2-5, with 11 bases identical to TRBD2. CDR3: CASSFRLAGPPQETQYF. In DNA form, the CDR3 reads TGTGCCAGCAGCTTTCGACTAGCGGGGCCTCCCCAAGAGACCCAGTACTTC.